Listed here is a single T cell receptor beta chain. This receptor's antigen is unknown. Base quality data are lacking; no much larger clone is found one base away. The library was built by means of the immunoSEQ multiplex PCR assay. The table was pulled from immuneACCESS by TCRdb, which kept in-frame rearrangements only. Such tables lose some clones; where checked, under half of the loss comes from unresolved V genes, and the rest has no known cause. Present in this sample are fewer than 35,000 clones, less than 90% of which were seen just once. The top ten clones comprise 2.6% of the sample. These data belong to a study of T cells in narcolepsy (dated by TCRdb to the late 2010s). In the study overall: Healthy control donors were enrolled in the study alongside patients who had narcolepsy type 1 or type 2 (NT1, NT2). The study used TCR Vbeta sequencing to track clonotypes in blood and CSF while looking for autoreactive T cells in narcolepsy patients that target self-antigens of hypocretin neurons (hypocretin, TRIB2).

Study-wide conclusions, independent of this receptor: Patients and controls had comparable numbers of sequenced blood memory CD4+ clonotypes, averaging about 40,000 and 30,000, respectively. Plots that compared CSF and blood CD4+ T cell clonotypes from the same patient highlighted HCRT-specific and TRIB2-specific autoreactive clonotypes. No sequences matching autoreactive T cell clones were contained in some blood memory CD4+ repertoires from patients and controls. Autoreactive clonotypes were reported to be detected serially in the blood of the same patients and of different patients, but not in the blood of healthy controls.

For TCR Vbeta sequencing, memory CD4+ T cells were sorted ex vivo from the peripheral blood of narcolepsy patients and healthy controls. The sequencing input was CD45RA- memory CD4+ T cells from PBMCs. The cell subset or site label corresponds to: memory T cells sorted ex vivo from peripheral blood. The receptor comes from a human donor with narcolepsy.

This receptor carries the CDR3 CASSIQGDEQYF. The base sequence is TGCGCCAGCAGCATTCAGGGGGACGAGCAGTACTTC. The chain is encoded by TRBV5-1 joined to TRBJ2-7; the central 7 bases match TRBD1. Germline trimming: 4 bases from V, 5 bases from J; junction bases outside gene matches: 3. CDR1 is given as SGHRS and CDR2 as YFSETQ, both from the germline V gene. Including cysteine and phenylalanine, the CDR3 has 12 amino acids. Only the CDR3 region is kept as DNA, spanning 36 bases read in frame from base 1.